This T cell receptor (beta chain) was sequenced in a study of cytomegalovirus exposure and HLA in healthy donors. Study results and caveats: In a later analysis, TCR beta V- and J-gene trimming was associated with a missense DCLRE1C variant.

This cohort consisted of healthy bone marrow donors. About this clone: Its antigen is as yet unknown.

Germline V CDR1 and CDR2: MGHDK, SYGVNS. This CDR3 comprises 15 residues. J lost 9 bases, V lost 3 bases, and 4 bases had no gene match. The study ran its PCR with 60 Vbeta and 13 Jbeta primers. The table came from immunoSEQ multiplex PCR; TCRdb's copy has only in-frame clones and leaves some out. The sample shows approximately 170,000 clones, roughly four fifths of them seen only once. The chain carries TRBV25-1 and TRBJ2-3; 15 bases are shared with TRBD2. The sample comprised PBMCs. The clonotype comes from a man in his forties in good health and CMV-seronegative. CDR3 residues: CASSDGTSGRWTQYF. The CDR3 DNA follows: TGTGCCAGCAGTGATGGGACTAGCGGGAGGTGGACGCAGTATTTT. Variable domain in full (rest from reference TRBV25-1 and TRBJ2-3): EADIYQTPRYLVIGTGKKITLECSQTMGHDKMYWYQQDPGMELHLIHYSYGVNSTEKGDLSSESTVSRIRTEHFPLTLESARPSHTSQYLCASSDGTSGRWTQYFGPGTRLTVL.